The clone carrying this T cell receptor (beta chain) was found many times. Each CDR3 protein is one row after TCRdb ran MiXCR on the 5' RACE reads. This table has some 60,000 distinct CDR3 sequences, more than 8.5% appearing once. The data were obtained in a study of early T cells in non-severe SARS-CoV-2 infection. The V and J ends lost 2 bases and 3 bases, in that order; junction bases with no gene match: 4. CDR3 length: 16 amino acids. The source of this sequence is an adult who was a healthcare worker with PCR-confirmed SARS-CoV-2 infection or an uninfected control (not recorded which). Sequencing was performed on whole blood. This sequence joins TRBV12-3 or TRBV12-4 and TRBJ2-3, with 11 bases identical to TRBD2. Here the CDR3 reads CASSLRLAGGTDTQYF. The CDR3 DNA reads TGTGCCAGCAGTTTAAGGCTAGCGGGAGGTACAGATACGCAGTATTTT.